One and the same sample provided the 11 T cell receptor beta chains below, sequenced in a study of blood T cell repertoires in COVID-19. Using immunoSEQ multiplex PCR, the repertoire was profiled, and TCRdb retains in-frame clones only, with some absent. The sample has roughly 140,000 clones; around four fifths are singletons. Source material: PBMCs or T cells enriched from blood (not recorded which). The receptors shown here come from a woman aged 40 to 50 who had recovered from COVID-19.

The DNA for the CDR3 is TGTGCCAGCAGTACTACCCCTAACTCCTACGAGCAGTACTTC. Protein sequence: CASSTTPNSYEQYF. V and J are TRBV27 and TRBJ2-7; D not resolved. This CDR3 has 14 residues. The germline CDR1 and CDR2 sequences are MNHEY and SMNVEV (reference sequence). Trimming left V 5 bases short and J 0 bases short, with 11 bases between.

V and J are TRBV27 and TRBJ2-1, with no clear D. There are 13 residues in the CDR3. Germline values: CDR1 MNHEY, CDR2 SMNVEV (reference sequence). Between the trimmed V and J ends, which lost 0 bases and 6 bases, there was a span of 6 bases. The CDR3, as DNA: TGTGCCAGCAGTTTATCGCGGCTCAATGAGCAGTTCTTC. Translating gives CASSLSRLNEQFF.

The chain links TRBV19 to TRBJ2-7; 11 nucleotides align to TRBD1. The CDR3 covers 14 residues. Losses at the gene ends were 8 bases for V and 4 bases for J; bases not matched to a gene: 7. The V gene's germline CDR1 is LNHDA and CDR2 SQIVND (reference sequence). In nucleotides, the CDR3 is TGTGCCAGTGGAGAGGGACAGGGGGTTTACGAGCAGTACTTC. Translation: CASGEGQGVYEQYF.

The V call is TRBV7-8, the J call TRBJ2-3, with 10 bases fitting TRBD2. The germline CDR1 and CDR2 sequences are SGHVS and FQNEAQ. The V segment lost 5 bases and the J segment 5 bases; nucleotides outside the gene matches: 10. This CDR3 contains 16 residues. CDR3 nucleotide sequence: TGTGCCAGCAGCCCCGATCTAGCGGGAGCGGGAGATACGCAGTATTTT. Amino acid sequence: CASSPDLAGAGDTQYF.

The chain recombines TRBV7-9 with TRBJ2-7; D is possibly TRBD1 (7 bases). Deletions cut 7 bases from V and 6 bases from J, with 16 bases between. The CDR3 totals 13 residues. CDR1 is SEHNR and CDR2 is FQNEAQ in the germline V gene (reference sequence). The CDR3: CASIPQGGPEQYF. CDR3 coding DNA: TGTGCCAGCATACCCCAGGGGGGCCCCGAGCAGTACTTC. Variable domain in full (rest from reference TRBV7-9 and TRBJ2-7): DTGVSQNPRHKITKRGQNVTFRCDPISEHNRLYWYRQTLGQGPEFLTYFQNEAQLEKSRLLSDRFSAERPKGSFSTLEIQRTEQGDSAMYLCASIPQGGPEQYFGPGTRLTVT.

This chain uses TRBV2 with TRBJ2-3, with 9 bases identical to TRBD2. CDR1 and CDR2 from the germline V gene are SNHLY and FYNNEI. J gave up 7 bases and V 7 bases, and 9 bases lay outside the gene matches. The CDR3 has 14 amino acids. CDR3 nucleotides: TGTGCCAGCAATCCGCGGGGGGGCCGGAATACGCAGTATTTT. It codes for CASNPRGGRNTQYF. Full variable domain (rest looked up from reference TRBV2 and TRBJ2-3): EPEVTQTPSHQVTQMGQEVILRCVPISNHLYFYWYRQILGQKVEFLVSFYNNEISEKSEIFDDQFSVERPDGSNFTLKIRSTKLEDSAMYFCASNPRGGRNTQYFGPGTRLTVL.

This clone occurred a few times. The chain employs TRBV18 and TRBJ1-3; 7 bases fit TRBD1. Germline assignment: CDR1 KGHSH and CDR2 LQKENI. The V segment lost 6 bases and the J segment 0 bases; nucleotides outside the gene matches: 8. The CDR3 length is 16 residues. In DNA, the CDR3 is TGTGCCAGCTCCCGAAACCCAGGGGGCTCTGGAAACACCATATATTTT. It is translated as CASSRNPGGSGNTIYF.

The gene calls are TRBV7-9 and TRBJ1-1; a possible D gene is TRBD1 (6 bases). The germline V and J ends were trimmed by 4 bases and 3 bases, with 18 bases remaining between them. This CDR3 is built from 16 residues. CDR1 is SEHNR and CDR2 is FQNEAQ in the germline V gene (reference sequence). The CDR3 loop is CASSSIFWGQDTEAFF. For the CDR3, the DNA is TGTGCCAGCAGCTCCATATTTTGGGGGCAGGACACTGAAGCTTTCTTT. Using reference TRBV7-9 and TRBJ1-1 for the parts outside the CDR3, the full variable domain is DTGVSQNPRHKITKRGQNVTFRCDPISEHNRLYWYRQTLGQGPEFLTYFQNEAQLEKSRLLSDRFSAERPKGSFSTLEIQRTEQGDSAMYLCASSSIFWGQDTEAFFGQGTRLTVV.

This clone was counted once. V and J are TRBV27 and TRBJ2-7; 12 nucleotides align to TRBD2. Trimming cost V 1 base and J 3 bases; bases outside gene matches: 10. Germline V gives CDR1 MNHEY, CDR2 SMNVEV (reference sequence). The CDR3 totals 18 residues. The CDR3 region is CASSLFPEPGLAGYEQYF. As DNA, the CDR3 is TGTGCCAGCAGTTTATTTCCGGAACCGGGACTAGCGGGCTACGAGCAGTACTTC.

CDR3 in amino acids: CASSKTAPGDSEHSGNTIYF. The DNA of the CDR3 is TGTGCCAGCAGCAAAACCGCTCCGGGGGACAGCGAGCACTCTGGAAACACCATATATTTT. This chain links TRBV21-1 with TRBJ1-3; TRBD1, the table's D call, lacks a check against the DNA. TRBV21-1 is designated a pseudogene. CDR3 length: 20 amino acids.

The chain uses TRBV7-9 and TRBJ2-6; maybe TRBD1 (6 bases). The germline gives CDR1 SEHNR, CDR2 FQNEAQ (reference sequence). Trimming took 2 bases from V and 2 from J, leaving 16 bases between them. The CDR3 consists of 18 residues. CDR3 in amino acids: CASSLTGRGFAGANVLTF. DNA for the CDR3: TGTGCCAGCAGCTTAACGGGCAGGGGTTTTGCTGGGGCCAACGTCCTGACTTTC.